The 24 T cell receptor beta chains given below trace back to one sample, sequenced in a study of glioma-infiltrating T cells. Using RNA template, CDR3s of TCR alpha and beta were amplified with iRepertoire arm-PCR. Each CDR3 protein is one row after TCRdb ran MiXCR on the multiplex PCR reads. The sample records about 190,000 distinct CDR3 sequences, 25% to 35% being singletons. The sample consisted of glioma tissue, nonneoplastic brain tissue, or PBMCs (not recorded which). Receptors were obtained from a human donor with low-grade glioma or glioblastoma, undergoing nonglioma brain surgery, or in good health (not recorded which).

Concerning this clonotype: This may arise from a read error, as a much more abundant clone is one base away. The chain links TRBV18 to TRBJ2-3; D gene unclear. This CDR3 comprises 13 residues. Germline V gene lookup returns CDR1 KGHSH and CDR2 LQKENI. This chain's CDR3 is CPSSPTNGDTQYF. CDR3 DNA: TGTCCCAGCTCCCCAACAAATGGGGATACGCAGTATTTT.

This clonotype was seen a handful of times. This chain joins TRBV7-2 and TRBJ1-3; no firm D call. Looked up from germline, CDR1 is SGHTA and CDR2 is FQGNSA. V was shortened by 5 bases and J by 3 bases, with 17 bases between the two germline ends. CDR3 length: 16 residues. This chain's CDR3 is CASSTGPDLRGNTIYF. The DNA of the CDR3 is TGTGCCAGCAGCACCGGACCGGATTTACGTGGAAACACCATATATTTT.

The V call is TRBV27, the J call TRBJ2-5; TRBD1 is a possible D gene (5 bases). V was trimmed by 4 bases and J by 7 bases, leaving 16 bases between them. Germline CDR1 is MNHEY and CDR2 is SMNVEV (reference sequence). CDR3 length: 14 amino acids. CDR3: CASSSRVGPGTQYF. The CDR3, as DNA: TGTGCCAGCAGTTCCAGGGTCGGCCCGGGGACCCAGTACTTC.

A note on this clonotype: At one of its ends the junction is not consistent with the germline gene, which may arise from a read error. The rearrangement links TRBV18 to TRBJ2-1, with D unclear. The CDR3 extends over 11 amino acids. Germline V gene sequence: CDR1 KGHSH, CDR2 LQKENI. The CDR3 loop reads CASSPLDEQLF. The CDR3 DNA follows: TGTGCCAGCTCACCTCTCGATGAGCAGCTCTTC. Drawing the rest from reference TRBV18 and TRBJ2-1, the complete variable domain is NAGVMQNPRHLVRRRGQEARLRCSPMKGHSHVYWYRQLPEEGLKFMVYLQKENIIDESGMPKERFSAEFPKEGPSILRIQQVVRGDSAAYFCASSPLDEQLFGPGTRLTVL.

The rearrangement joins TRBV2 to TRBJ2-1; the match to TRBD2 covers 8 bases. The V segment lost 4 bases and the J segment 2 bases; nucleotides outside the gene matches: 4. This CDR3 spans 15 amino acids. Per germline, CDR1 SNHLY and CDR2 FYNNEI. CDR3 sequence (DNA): TGTGCCAGCAGTGCTAGCGGGCAAACCTACAATGAGCAGTTCTTC. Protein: CASSASGQTYNEQFF.

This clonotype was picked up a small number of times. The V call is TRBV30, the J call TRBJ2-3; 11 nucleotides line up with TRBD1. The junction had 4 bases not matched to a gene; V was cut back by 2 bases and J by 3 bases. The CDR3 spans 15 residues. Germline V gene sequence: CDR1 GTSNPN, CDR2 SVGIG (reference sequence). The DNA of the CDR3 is TGTGCCTGGAGTAATGGACAGGGGGCGACAGATACGCAGTATTTT. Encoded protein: CAWSNGQGATDTQYF.

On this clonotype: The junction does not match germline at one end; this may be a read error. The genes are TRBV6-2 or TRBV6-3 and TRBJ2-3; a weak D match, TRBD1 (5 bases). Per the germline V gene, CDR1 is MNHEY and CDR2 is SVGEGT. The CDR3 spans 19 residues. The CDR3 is CASSYSPSYSGKYTDTQYF. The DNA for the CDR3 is TGTGCAAGCAGTTACTCTCCTTCGTACTCAGGGAAGTACACAGATACGCAGTATTTT.

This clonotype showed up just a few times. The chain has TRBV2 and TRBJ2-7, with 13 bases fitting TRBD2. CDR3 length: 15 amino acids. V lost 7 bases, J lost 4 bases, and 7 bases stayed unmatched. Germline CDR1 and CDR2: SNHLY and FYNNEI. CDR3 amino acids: CASNRLAGGPYEQYF. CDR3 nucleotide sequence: TGTGCCAGCAACAGACTAGCGGGAGGCCCGTACGAGCAGTACTTC.

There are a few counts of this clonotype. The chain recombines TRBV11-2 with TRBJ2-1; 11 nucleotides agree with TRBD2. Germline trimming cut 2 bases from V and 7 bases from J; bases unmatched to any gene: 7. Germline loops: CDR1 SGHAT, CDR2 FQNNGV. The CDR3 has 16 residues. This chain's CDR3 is CASSLSVASGRNEQFF. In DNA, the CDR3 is TGTGCCAGCAGCTTAAGTGTGGCTAGCGGGAGGAATGAGCAGTTCTTC.

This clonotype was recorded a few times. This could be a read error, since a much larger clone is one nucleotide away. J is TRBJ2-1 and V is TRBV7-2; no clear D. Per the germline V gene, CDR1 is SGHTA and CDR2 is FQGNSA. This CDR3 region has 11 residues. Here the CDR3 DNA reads TGTGCCAGCACTTTATACAGTGAGCAGTTCTTC. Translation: CASTLYSEQFF.

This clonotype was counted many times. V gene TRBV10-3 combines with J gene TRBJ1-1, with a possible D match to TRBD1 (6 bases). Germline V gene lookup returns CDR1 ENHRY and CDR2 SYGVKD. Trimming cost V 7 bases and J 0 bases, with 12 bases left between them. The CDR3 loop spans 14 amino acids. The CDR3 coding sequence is TGTGCCATCAAATCCGGGACACTGAACACTGAAGCTTTCTTT. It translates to CAIKSGTLNTEAFF.

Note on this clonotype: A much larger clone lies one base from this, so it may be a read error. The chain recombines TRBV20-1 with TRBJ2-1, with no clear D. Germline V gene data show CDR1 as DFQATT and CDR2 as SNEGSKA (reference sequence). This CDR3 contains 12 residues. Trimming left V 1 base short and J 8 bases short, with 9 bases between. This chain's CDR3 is CSARARYDEQFF. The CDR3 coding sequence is TGCAGTGCTAGAGCTCGGTACGATGAGCAGTTCTTC.

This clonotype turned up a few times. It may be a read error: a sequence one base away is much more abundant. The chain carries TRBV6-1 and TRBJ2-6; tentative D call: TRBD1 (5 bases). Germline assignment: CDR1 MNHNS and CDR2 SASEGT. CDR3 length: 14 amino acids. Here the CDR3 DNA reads TGTGCCAGCGGTCCAGGGTCTGGGGCCAACGCCCTGACTTTC. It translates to CASGPGSGANALTF.

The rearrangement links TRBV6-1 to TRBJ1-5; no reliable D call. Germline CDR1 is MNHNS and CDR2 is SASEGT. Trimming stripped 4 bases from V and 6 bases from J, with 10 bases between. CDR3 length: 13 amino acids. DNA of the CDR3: TGTGCCAGCAGTGCCGTACAGTGTCAGCCCCAGCATTTT. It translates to CASSAVQCQPQHF.

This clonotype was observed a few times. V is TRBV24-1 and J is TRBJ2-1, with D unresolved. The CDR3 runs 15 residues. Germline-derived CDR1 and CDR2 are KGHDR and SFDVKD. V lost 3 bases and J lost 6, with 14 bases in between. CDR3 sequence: CATSDNSDGSNEQFF. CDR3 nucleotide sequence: TGTGCCACCAGTGATAATTCGGACGGCAGCAATGAGCAGTTCTTC.

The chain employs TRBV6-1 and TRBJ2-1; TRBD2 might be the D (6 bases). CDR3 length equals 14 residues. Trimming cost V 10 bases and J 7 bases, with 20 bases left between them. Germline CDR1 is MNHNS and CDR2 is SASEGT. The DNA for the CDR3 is TGTGCCACACGAGGGACTGGCGCTCAAAATGAGCAGTTCTTC. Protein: CATRGTGAQNEQFF.

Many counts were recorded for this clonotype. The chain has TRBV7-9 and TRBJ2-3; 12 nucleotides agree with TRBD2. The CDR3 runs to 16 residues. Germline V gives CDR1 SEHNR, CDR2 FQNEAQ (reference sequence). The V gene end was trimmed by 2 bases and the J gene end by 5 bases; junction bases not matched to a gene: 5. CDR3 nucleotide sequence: TGTGCCAGCAGCTTACCGACTAGCGGGAGTCAAGATACGCAGTATTTT. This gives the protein CASSLPTSGSQDTQYF.

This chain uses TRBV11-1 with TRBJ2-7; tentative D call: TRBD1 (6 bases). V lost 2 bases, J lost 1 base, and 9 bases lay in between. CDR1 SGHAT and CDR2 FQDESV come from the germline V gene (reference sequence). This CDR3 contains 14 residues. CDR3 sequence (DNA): TGTGCCAGCAGCTTAAGGGACATTTCCTACGAGCAGTACTTC. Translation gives CASSLRDISYEQYF.

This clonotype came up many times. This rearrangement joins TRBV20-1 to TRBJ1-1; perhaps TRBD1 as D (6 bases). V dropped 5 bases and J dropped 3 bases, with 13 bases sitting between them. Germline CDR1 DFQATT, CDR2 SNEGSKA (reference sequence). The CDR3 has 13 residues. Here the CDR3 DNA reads TGCAGTGCTCAGACAGGTACGGACACTGAAGCTTTCTTT. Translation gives CSAQTGTDTEAFF.

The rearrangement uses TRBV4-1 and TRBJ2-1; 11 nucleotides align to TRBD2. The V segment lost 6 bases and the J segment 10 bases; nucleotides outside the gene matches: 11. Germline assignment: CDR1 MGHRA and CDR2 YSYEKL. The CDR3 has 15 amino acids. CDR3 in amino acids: CASRELGTSGKEQFF. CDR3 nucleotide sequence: TGCGCCAGCAGGGAACTTGGGACTAGCGGAAAAGAGCAGTTCTTC.

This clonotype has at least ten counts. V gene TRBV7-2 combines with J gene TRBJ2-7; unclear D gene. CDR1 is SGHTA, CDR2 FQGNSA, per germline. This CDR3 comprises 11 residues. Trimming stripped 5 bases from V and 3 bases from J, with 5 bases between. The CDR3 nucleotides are TGTGCCAGCAGCGACCGCTACGAGCAGTACTTC. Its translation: CASSDRYEQYF.

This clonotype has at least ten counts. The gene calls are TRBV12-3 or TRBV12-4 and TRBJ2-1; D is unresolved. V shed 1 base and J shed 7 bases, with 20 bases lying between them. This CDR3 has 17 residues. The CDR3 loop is CASSLGKVGMVRNEQFF. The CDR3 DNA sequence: TGTGCCAGCAGTTTAGGGAAGGTGGGAATGGTACGGAATGAGCAGTTCTTC.

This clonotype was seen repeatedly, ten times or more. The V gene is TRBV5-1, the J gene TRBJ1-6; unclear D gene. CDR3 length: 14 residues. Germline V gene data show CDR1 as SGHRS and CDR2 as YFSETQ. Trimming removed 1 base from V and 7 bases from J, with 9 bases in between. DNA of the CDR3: TGCGCCAGCAGCTTGAGAACAGACAATTCACCCCTCCACTTT. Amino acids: CASSLRTDNSPLHF.

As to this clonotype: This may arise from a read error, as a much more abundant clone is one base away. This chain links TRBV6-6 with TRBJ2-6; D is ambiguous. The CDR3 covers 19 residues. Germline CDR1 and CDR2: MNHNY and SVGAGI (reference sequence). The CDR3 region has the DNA TGTGCCATCAGTGAGTCGTGGATCCCCTCTTCCTATGGGGCCAACGTCCTGACTTTC. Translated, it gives CAISESWIPSSYGANVLTF.